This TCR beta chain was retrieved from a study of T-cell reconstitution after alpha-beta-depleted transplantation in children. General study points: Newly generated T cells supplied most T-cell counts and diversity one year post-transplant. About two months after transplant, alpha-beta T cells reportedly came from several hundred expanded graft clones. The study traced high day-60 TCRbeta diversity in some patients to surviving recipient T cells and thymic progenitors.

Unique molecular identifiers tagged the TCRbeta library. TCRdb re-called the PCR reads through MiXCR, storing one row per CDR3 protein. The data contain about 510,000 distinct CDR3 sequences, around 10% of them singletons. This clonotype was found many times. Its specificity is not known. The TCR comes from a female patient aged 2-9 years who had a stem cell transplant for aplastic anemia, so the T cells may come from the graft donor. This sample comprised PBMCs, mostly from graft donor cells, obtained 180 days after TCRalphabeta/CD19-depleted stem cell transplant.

The DNA of the CDR3 is TGCAGTGCTAGACTAGCATCTAGCACAGATACGCAGTATTTT. Translated, it gives CSARLASSTDTQYF. The chain has TRBV20-1 and TRBJ2-3, with D possibly matching TRBD2 (5 bases). V dropped 2 bases and J dropped 0 bases, with 9 bases sitting between them. Germline CDR1 is DFQATT and CDR2 is SNEGSKA (reference sequence). CDR3 length equals 14 residues.